The subject of this entry is one T cell receptor beta chain. Assay used: immunoSEQ multiplex PCR; TCRdb lists only in-frame clones, some missing. The table lists around 68,000 clones, approximately 80% of them singletons, with roughly 1.5% in the top ten. The time point was: pretreatment peripheral blood. This sample is drawn from a study of PD-L1 blockade in urothelial cancer. Study-level information: Between 0 and 3 prior chemotherapy regimens had been given to patients. Once treatment had started, blood was analyzed at 3 weeks (second dose) and again at 6 weeks.

V lost 5 bases and J lost 5; bases outside the gene matches: 5. Germline values: CDR1 SEHNR, CDR2 FQNEAQ (reference sequence). The CDR3 runs to 15 residues. This receptor was obtained from a man aged 70-80 years with urothelial cancer. The chain is built from TRBV7-9 and TRBJ2-2, with TRBD1 identical over 10 bases. The sample here was PBMCs, taken around atezolizumab (anti-PD-L1) treatment. The DNA for the CDR3 is TGTGCCAGCAGCAGAGGACAGGGGGAAACCGGGGAGCTGTTTTTT. Translated, it gives CASSRGQGETGELFF.